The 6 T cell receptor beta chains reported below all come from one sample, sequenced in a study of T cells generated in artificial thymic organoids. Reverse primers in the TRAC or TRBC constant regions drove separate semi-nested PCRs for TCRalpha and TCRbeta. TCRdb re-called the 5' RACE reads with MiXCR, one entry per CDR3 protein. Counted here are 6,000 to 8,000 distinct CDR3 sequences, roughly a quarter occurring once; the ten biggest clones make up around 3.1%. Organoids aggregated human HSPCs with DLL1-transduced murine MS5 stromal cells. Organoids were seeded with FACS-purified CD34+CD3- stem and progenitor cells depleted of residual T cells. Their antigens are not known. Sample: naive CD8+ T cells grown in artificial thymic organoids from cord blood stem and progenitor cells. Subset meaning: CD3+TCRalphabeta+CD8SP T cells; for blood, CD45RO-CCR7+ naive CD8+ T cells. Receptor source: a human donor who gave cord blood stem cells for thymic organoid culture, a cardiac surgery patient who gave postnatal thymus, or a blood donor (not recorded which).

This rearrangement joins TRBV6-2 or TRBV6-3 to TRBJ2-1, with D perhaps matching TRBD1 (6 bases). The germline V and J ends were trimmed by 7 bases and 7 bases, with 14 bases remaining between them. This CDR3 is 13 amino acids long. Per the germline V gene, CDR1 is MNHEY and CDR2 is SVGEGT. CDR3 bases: TGTGCCAGCAATCAGGGAAGGGGGAATGAGCAGTTCTTC. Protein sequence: CASNQGRGNEQFF.

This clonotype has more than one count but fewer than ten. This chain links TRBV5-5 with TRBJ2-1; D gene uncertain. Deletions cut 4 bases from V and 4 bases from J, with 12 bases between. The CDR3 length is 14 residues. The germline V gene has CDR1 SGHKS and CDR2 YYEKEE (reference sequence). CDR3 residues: CASSRAAVYNEQFF. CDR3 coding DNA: TGTGCCAGCAGCCGGGCGGCCGTTTACAATGAGCAGTTCTTC. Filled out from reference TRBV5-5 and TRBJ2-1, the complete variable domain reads DAGVTQSPTHLIKTRGQQVTLRCSPISGHKSVSWYQQVLGQGPQFIFQYYEKEERGRGNFPDRFSARQFPNYSSELNVNALLLGDSALYLCASSRAAVYNEQFFGPGTRLTVL.

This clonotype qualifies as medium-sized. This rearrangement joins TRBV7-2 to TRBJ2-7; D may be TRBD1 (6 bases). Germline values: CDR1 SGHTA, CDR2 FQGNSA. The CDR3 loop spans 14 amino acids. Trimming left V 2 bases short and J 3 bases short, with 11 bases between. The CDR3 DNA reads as TGTGCCAGCAGCTTAAGGACAGAGCTCTACGAGCAGTACTTC. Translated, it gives CASSLRTELYEQYF.

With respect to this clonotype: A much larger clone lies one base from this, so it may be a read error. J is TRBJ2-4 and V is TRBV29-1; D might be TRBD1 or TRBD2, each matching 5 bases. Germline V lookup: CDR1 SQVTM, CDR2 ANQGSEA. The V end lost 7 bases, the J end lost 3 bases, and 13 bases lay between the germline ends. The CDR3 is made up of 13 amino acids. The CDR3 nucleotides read TGCAGCGCTGTAGGGGAGCACAAAAACATTCAGTACTTC. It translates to CSAVGEHKNIQYF.

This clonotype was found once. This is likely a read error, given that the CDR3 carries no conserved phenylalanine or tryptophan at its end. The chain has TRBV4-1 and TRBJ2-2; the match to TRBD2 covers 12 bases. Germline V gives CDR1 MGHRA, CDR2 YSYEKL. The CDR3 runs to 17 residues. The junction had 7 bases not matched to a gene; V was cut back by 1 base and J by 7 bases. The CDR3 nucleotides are TGCGCCAGCAGCCAAGGGGCTAGCGGGGGGGCAGGCGGGGAGCTGTTTTTA. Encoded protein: CASSQGASGGAGGELFL.

This CDR3 is CASSFQFHREPGANVLTF. The DNA of the CDR3 is TGTGCCAGCAGCTTCCAGTTCCACAGGGAACCCGGGGCCAACGTCCTGACTTTC. This rearrangement joins TRBV6-6 to TRBJ2-6, with a tentative D call TRBD1 (6 bases). Per the germline V gene, CDR1 is MNHNY and CDR2 is SVGAGI (reference sequence). This CDR3 comprises 18 residues. The V end was cut by 6 bases, the J end by 4 bases, with 22 bases between.